This T cell receptor (beta chain) was captured by sequencing in a study of T cell repertoires in cytomegalovirus infection. On the study more broadly: Public signatures in TCR beta pointed to CMV infection and matching HLA type.

This clonotype came up a few times. Its antigen is unidentified. Points from the study as a whole: HLA-C-restricted CMV clonotypes gave the most frequent clonotype in two of eight donors. CMV carriers with the relevant HLA were identified by cumulative public TCR beta family frequency.

In TCRdb, the reads were re-called with MiXCR into one record per CDR3 protein. The repertoire holds about 570,000 distinct CDR3 sequences, with over 35% as singletons. Per germline, CDR1 SGHVS and CDR2 FNYEAQ. The V gene lost 0 bases and the J gene lost 3 bases, with 8 bases spanning the gap. The CDR3 contains 14 residues. J is TRBJ1-1 and V is TRBV7-6; D perhaps matches TRBD1 (5 bases). The sample consisted of cultured PBMCs, taken from culture after CMV antigen stimulation. This TCR derives from a human donor in good health (CMV status not recorded). Some clones in this sample may be carry-over from other donors' samples. As DNA, the CDR3 is TGTGCCAGCAGCTTAGCCCAGGGCTACACTGAAGCTTTCTTT. Its protein is CASSLAQGYTEAFF.